This paragraph reports one T cell receptor (beta chain). There is no known antigen for this receptor. Base qualities are not provided; no much larger clone lies one nucleotide away. From the cysteine up to the phenylalanine, the CDR3 has a length of 14 residues. Only the CDR3 DNA is retained, 42 bases long and in frame from the first base. In the germline V gene, CDR1 corresponds to SGHRS and CDR2 to YFSETQ. The germline V and J ends show losses of 4 bases and 5 bases respectively, and no gene match explains 6 bases of the junction. Peripheral blood CD8+ and CD4+ T cells from healthy donors, Susac syndrome patients and multiple sclerosis patients were profiled by high-throughput TCR beta sequencing. The multiple sclerosis controls were treatment-naive patients whose relapsing-remitting disease, either stable or active, fulfilled the revised McDonald criteria. CD8+ TEMRA cells were enriched by FACS, while bulk CD8+ and CD4+ T cells were purified by magnetic negative isolation. Blood was collected in EDTA tubes and processed within 24 hours, with PBMCs isolated through density gradient centrifugation. PBMCs intended for TCR sequencing were frozen in liquid nitrogen and were later thawed in a 37 degrees C water bath. Purity of sorted or isolated CD4+, CD8+ and CD8+ TEMRA cells was at least 90%.

The data belong to a study of CD8 T cells in Susac syndrome (dated by TCRdb to about 2019). Context from the whole study: The study used repertoire sequencing to test whether antigen drove CD8+ T cell activation and differentiation in Susac syndrome.

Points the paper makes about the study in general: The study acknowledged that relatively few individuals were included in the TCR sequencing and HLA analysis.

RNA was extracted with the RNeasy kit and about 0.5 to 1 ug was reverse transcribed using random hexamers. The immunoSEQ multiplex PCR assay, covering 54 Vbeta and 13 Jbeta segments, was used to amplify TCR beta CDR3 regions. To correct PCR amplification bias, a synthetic template baseline was used for both primer optimization and computational correction. Under the source paper's analysis protocol: Only productive sequences were kept, with reads annotated to V, D and J genes according to IMGT and analyzed in immunoSEQ Analyzer. To calculate clonality, Shannon entropy was normalized by log2 of the number of productive unique sequences and then subtracted from one. Public and private clones were assessed among the 100 most prevalent clones of each patient and control. Susac-specific clones were defined as absent from healthy and MS cohorts, over a thousand published viral clones and other ImmuneACCESS disease sequences. TCRdb trimmed the raw reads at Q25, called clones with MiXCR and kept productive beta chains. Every entry covers one CDR3 protein and lists the most common genes and DNA from its rows. The V and J calls, along with clone size, are taken from TCRdb and not from the paper's own processing. Here the sample has 200,000 or so distinct CDR3 sequences; 90% to 95% occur a single time. The ten largest make up 0.085% to 0.095% of the sample.

Sequencing used CD4+ T cells from PBMCs. The sequence was collected from a human donor with multiple sclerosis. The rearrangement joined TRBV5-1 to TRBJ2-7, with 10 bases aligning to TRBD1. The bases are TGCGCCAGCAGCCGGGACAGGGGCATCGACGAGCAGTACTTC. Its protein reads: CASSRDRGIDEQYF.